Each of the 18 T cell receptor beta chains below was sequenced from the same sample in a study of blood T cell repertoires in COVID-19. TCRdb's copy holds only in-frame clones and misses some; the assay was immunoSEQ multiplex PCR. This sample yields about 400,000 clones, of which around 90% are seen a single time; over 2.5% belongs to the top ten. The sample consisted of peripheral blood. These receptors were taken from a human donor in a cohort sampled during active COVID-19.

The gene calls are TRBV9 and TRBJ2-1; weak D call: TRBD1 (6 bases). The CDR3 has 17 amino acids. V shed 0 bases and J shed 2 bases, with 15 bases lying between them. The germline V gene encodes CDR1 SGDLS and CDR2 YYNGEE. The CDR3 region is CASSVGIGGNTYNEQFF. The CDR3 bases are TGTGCCAGCAGCGTAGGGATAGGGGGAAACACCTACAATGAGCAGTTCTTC.

V usage is TRBV2 and J usage is TRBJ2-1; possible D gene TRBD2, 7 bases. The CDR3 loop spans 15 amino acids. The V end was cut by 7 bases, the J end by 5 bases, with 18 bases between. Germline CDR1 reads SNHLY; CDR2 reads FYNNEI. CDR3 residues: CASNDNRGANNEQFF. As DNA, the CDR3 is TGTGCCAGCAATGATAACCGGGGGGCCAACAATGAGCAGTTCTTC.

The rearrangement joins TRBV28 to TRBJ2-7; D not certain. With 5 bases removed from V and 0 bases from J, the gap between germline ends came to 8 bases. The CDR3 loop spans 13 amino acids. The germline V gene has CDR1 MDHEN and CDR2 SYDVKM. The CDR3 bases are TGTGCCAGCAGTCTCGAGAGCTCCTACGAGCAGTACTTC. Its protein product is CASSLESSYEQYF.

J is TRBJ1-2 and V is TRBV6-5; D is perhaps TRBD1 (6 bases). Trimming stripped 7 bases from V and 7 bases from J, with 16 bases between. The CDR3 has 13 residues. The germline CDR1 and CDR2 sequences are MNHEY and SVGAGI. The CDR3 region has the DNA TGTGCCAGCACCTACGGACAGTTTACTGGCTACACCTTC. It encodes CASTYGQFTGYTF.

This chain connects TRBV5-1 to TRBJ1-4; perhaps TRBD1 as D (6 bases). Germline CDR1 is SGHRS and CDR2 is YFSETQ. The CDR3 has 15 residues. Trimming took off 4 bases at V and 6 bases at J, with 16 bases between the two ends. The DNA for the CDR3 is TGCGCCAGCAGCCCCACGGACAGCCGGGATGAAAAACTGTTTTTT. This codes for CASSPTDSRDEKLFF.

The rearrangement joins TRBV11-2 to TRBJ1-1, with D possibly matching TRBD1 (5 bases). The germline V and J ends were trimmed by 6 bases and 0 bases, with 14 bases remaining between them. The CDR3 covers 15 residues. From germline, CDR1 is SGHAT and CDR2 FQNNGV. CDR3 region: CASSRGDYMNTEAFF. DNA for the CDR3: TGTGCCAGCAGTCGGGGGGATTACATGAACACTGAAGCTTTCTTT. Full variable domain (outside the CDR3, taken from reference TRBV11-2 and TRBJ1-1): EAGVAQSPRYKIIEKRQSVAFWCNPISGHATLYWYQQILGQGPKLLIQFQNNGVVDDSQLPKDRFSAERLKGVDSTLKIQPAKLEDSAVYLCASSRGDYMNTEAFFGQGTRLTVV.

The genes are TRBV6-6 and TRBJ2-7; 10 nucleotides agree with TRBD1. From germline, CDR1 is MNHNY and CDR2 SVGAGI (reference sequence). The CDR3 has 14 residues. Unmatched junction bases numbered 4, after V lost 5 bases and J lost 3 bases. The CDR3 sequence is CASSRDRGFYEQYF. Written as DNA, the CDR3 is TGTGCCAGCAGTCGGGACAGGGGATTCTACGAGCAGTACTTC.

The chain has TRBV7-3 and TRBJ2-2; 9 positions agree with TRBD2. Trimming at V came to 0 bases and at J to 4 bases, leaving 3 bases not matched to a gene. Per germline, CDR1 SGHTA and CDR2 FQGTGA. CDR3 size: 16 residues. Written as DNA, the CDR3 is TGTGCCAGCAGCTTAACGGCGGGAGGGGCCACCGGGGAGCTGTTTTTT. Translated: CASSLTAGGATGELFF.

The V and J genes are TRBV25-1 and TRBJ2-5; D is unclear. The CDR3 runs to 14 residues. With 1 base removed from V and 5 bases from J, the gap between germline ends came to 11 bases. Per germline, CDR1 MGHDK and CDR2 SYGVNS. CDR3 in amino acids: CASSESLEDETQYF. The CDR3 nucleotides are TGTGCCAGCAGTGAATCCCTAGAGGATGAGACCCAGTACTTC.

V and J are TRBV11-2 and TRBJ2-7; no reliable D call. Per the germline V gene, CDR1 is SGHAT and CDR2 is FQNNGV. Trimming took off 5 bases at V and 3 bases at J, with 20 bases between the two ends. CDR3 length: 16 amino acids. CDR3 nucleotide sequence: TGTGCCAGCAGCCGCGTCAAGAGCCATATTATCTACGAGCAGTACTTC. Translating it yields CASSRVKSHIIYEQYF.

This clone has a handful of counts. This sequence joins TRBV27 and TRBJ2-7; no clear D. V lost 5 bases and J 1 base, leaving 9 bases between the germline ends. The germline gives CDR1 MNHEY, CDR2 SMNVEV (reference sequence). This CDR3 is built from 13 residues. The CDR3 here is CASSATASYEQYF. The DNA for the CDR3 is TGTGCCAGCAGTGCAACAGCTTCCTACGAGCAGTACTTC.

This chain uses TRBV7-3 with TRBJ2-3; 7 bases are shared with TRBD2. V shed 3 bases, J shed 4 bases, and the junction held 13 bases outside the gene matches. This CDR3 contains 17 residues. The germline gives CDR1 SGHTA, CDR2 FQGTGA. The CDR3 nucleotides read TGTGCCAGCAGCTTCCATGCCCCGGGGGGAGCGGCAGATACGCAGTATTTT. Protein product: CASSFHAPGGAADTQYF.

CDR3 loop: CASSLNPRVPNYGYTF. The CDR3 DNA sequence: TGTGCCAGCAGCTTAAATCCCCGGGTACCTAACTATGGCTACACCTTC. The V gene is TRBV7-8, the J gene TRBJ1-2, with D hard to call. The V gene lost 2 bases and the J gene lost 0 bases, with 13 bases spanning the gap. CDR3 size: 16 residues. From germline, CDR1 is SGHVS and CDR2 FQNEAQ.

The chain carries TRBV6-6 and TRBJ1-2; weak D call: TRBD1 (5 bases). V was trimmed by 6 bases and J by 0 bases, leaving 8 bases between them. The CDR3 has 13 residues. Germline assignment: CDR1 MNHNY and CDR2 SVGAGI (reference sequence). In nucleotides, the CDR3 is TGTGCCAGCAGCCACAGGTCTAACTATGGCTACACCTTC. Amino acid sequence: CASSHRSNYGYTF.

The rearrangement joins TRBV29-1 to TRBJ1-2, with 8 nucleotides matching TRBD1. The CDR3 runs to 11 residues. The germline gives CDR1 SQVTM, CDR2 ANQGSEA. V shed 6 bases and J 7 bases; nucleotides not matched to a gene: 4. The CDR3 DNA reads TGCAGCGTGTGGACAGGGCTTGGCTACACCTTC. Amino acid sequence: CSVWTGLGYTF.

V and J are TRBV10-3 and TRBJ2-1; 7 nucleotides line up with TRBD2. The CDR3 is 15 residues long. The ends lost 4 bases at V and 8 bases at J; junction bases unmatched: 11. Germline V lookup: CDR1 ENHRY, CDR2 SYGVKD. The DNA of the CDR3 is TGTGCCATCAGTGTCGTAGCGGGCCTAGGGGATGAGCAGTTCTTC. Translation: CAISVVAGLGDEQFF.

This clone was counted a single time. V usage is TRBV5-1 and J usage is TRBJ2-4; TRBD1 matches at 8 bases. The CDR3 extends over 19 amino acids. With V trimmed by 4 bases and J by 1 base, 16 bases remained unmatched. Germline V lookup: CDR1 SGHRS, CDR2 YFSETQ. CDR3 loop: CASSPGTGGPQTAKNIQYF. The DNA for the CDR3 is TGCGCCAGCAGCCCCGGGACAGGTGGTCCGCAAACGGCCAAAAACATTCAGTACTTC.

A few counts support this clone. V usage is TRBV11-3 and J usage is TRBJ2-1; 13 nucleotides align to TRBD2. The V gene's germline CDR1 is SGHNT and CDR2 YENEEA. The CDR3 consists of 16 residues. The junction had 9 bases not matched to a gene; V was cut back by 4 bases and J by 9 bases. Here the CDR3 reads CASSSGRGLAGTEQFF. In nucleotides, the CDR3 is TGTGCCAGCAGCTCGGGCAGGGGACTAGCGGGAACTGAGCAGTTCTTC.